This passage covers 11 T cell receptor beta chains from one sample sequenced in a study of CD8 T cells in Susac syndrome. When the RNA was reverse transcribed, random hexamers were used with an input of about 0.45 to 1 ug. TCRdb reanalysed the immunoSEQ multiplex PCR reads using MiXCR and keeps one entry per CDR3 protein. The table has about 290,000 distinct CDR3 sequences, almost 85% seen once. Input material: CD8+ T cells from PBMCs. Receptors originate from a human donor with multiple sclerosis.

The rearrangement links TRBV28 to TRBJ2-3; TRBD2 matches at 7 bases. The J segment lost 4 bases and the V segment lost 5 bases, leaving 12 bases of the junction unmatched. Germline V gene data show CDR1 as MDHEN and CDR2 as SYDVKM. The CDR3 has 16 residues. The CDR3 region is CASSPGLAVTPDTQYF. The DNA of the CDR3 is TGTGCCAGCAGTCCGGGGCTAGCGGTTACCCCAGATACGCAGTATTTT.

CDR3 in DNA: TGTGCCAGCAGCTTAGGTCGTGGGCTAGAGGAAAAACTGTTTTTT. Its translation is CASSLGRGLEEKLFF. V and J are TRBV7-2 and TRBJ1-4; D gene uncertain. V lost 1 base to trimming and J lost 8 bases, with 14 bases between them. The CDR3 is 15 amino acids. Germline V gene sequence: CDR1 SGHTA, CDR2 FQGNSA.

The genes are TRBV25-1 and TRBJ2-1; 11 bases are a match to TRBD1. The germline V gene has CDR1 MGHDK and CDR2 SYGVNS. The V and J ends lost 1 base and 9 bases, in that order; junction bases with no gene match: 5. The CDR3 has 15 residues. CDR3 residues: CASSEWTGGLAEQFF. CDR3 DNA sequence: TGTGCCAGCAGTGAATGGACAGGGGGCTTAGCTGAGCAGTTCTTC.

The V gene is TRBV7-9, the J gene TRBJ2-7; 9 nucleotides line up with TRBD1. V shed 6 bases and J 4 bases; nucleotides not matched to a gene: 7. The CDR3 has 14 residues. Looked up from germline, CDR1 is SEHNR and CDR2 is FQNEAQ (reference sequence). CDR3 sequence: CASREGQGDYEQYF. Written as DNA, the CDR3 is TGTGCCAGCAGGGAGGGACAGGGCGATTACGAGCAGTACTTC.

The gene calls are TRBV5-1 and TRBJ2-1, with 9 bases fitting TRBD1. This CDR3 comprises 15 residues. Germline V CDR1 and CDR2: SGHRS, YFSETQ. Unmatched junction bases numbered 10, after V lost 4 bases and J lost 8 bases. CDR3 nucleotide sequence: TGCGCCAGCAGCGTCCGGGACAGGGTGAACGATGAGCAGTTCTTC. Translating gives CASSVRDRVNDEQFF.

This clonotype was observed once. J is TRBJ2-2 and V is TRBV12-5, with a weak D call TRBD2 (6 bases). There are 16 residues in the CDR3. V lost 1 base, J lost 1 base, and 10 bases lay in between. Germline CDR1 LGHNT, CDR2 FRNRAP. CDR3 nucleotides: TGTGCTAGTGGTTTGGGACCCGGGAGGAACACCGGGGAGCTGTTTTTT. Translating gives CASGLGPGRNTGELFF. Together with reference TRBV12-5 and TRBJ2-2, the CDR3 gives the full variable domain: DARVTQTPRHKVTEMGQEVTMRCQPILGHNTVFWYRQTMMQGLELLAYFRNRAPLDDSGMPKDRFSAEMPDATLATLKIQPSEPRDSAVYFCASGLGPGRNTGELFFGEGSRLTVL.

The V call is TRBV6-5, the J call TRBJ2-7; D gene ambiguous. Germline values: CDR1 MNHEY, CDR2 SVGAGI. This CDR3 contains 11 residues. Deletions cut 0 bases from V and 5 bases from J, with 2 bases between. For the CDR3, the DNA is TGTGCCAGCAGTTACTCGAACGAGCAGTACTTC. Translated: CASSYSNEQYF.

This clonotype was counted a few times. V gene TRBV25-1 combines with J gene TRBJ1-5, with D unclear. The germline V and J ends were trimmed by 8 bases and 1 base, with 12 bases remaining between them. Germline lookup yields CDR1 MGHDK and CDR2 SYGVNS. The length of the CDR3 is 14 residues. The CDR3 loop reads CASSYRQSNQPQHF. CDR3 coding DNA: TGTGCCAGCTCGTATAGGCAAAGCAATCAGCCCCAGCATTTT.

The chain's CDR3 is CASGEGPGGNTEAFF. CDR3 bases: TGTGCCAGCGGGGAAGGGCCCGGTGGGAACACTGAAGCTTTCTTT. The chain carries TRBV7-9 and TRBJ1-1; D ambiguous. The V gene's germline CDR1 is SEHNR and CDR2 FQNEAQ (reference sequence). With 8 bases removed from V and 1 base from J, the gap between germline ends came to 17 bases. This CDR3 is built from 15 residues.

V and J are TRBV7-8 and TRBJ2-7; D gene unclear. Trimming took 3 bases from V and 6 from J, leaving 12 bases between them. CDR1 SGHVS and CDR2 FQNEAQ come from the germline V gene. The CDR3 consists of 13 residues. The CDR3 protein is CASSFQIVGEQYF. The CDR3 region has the DNA TGTGCCAGCAGCTTTCAAATAGTGGGCGAGCAGTACTTC.

V gene TRBV4-3 combines with J gene TRBJ2-7; 9 nucleotides align to TRBD2. The germline V gene has CDR1 LGHNA and CDR2 YSLEER. J lost 7 bases, V lost 0 bases, and 10 bases had no gene match. The CDR3 is made up of 16 amino acids. CDR3 DNA sequence: TGCGCCAGCAGCCAAGATAGCGGGAGACGGGCTTGGGAGCAGTACTTC. Translation: CASSQDSGRRAWEQYF.